This paragraph reports one TCR beta chain. The target of this receptor is not known. No quality values exist for individual bases; no much larger clone is one base distant. The sample carries other DNA sequences with the same CDR3. The data were taken from a study of blood T cell repertoires in COVID-19 (dated by TCRdb to 2018 to 2021). With regard to the full study: Samples covering the acute and convalescent phases of COVID-19 were provided by collaborators in the United States, Italy and Spain. The prospective study material was composed of cDNA or gDNA derived from T cells, B-cell-depleted T cells, or PBMCs. The dataset comprised deeply sampled blood TCRbeta repertoires from subjects exposed to, actively infected with, or recovered from COVID-19. The repertoires were released in a freely available public database intended as a resource for research on the immune response to SARS-CoV-2. Samples came from the ongoing ImmuneRACE study (first 160 participants) plus 1,254 subjects from 6 global collaborators. A de-identified subject ID, COVID-19 status, age in years and sex were almost always included in the sample metadata. HLA class I and class II types, where available, came from metadata supplied by the sample provider rather than from assay-based typing. The investigation overall reported the following: The quantity of clinical and demographic metadata differed by source and by participant and was supplied without curation.

TCRbeta CDR3 regions were amplified from genomic DNA using the immunoSEQ Assay, a bias-controlled multiplex PCR. In the paper's pipeline: The number of nucleated cells in each sample was estimated by amplification of reference gene primers within the assay. To quantify the absolute abundance of each unique TCRbeta CDR3 rearrangement, sequence reads were collapsed and filtered. Productive Simpson clonality was computed per sample as the square root of Simpson's diversity index over productive rearrangements. TCRdb provides this immuneACCESS table in a form limited to in-frame rearrangements. Some clones are lacking; in checked studies, under half of them reflect an unresolved V gene, and why the rest are absent is not known. That table supplies the V and J calls and clone size; D and trimming were determined from the DNA. The sample table holds under 300,000 clones, of which around 85% were seen once. The top ten clones comprise less than 8% of the sample.

Whole blood was collected in K2EDTA tubes by collaborating institutions according to the institutions' own protocols. For TCRbeta analysis, collaborator samples were shipped as frozen whole blood, as isolated PBMCs, or as DNA extracted from either sample type. CDR1 and CDR2, looked up from the germline V gene, are LGHNA and YNFKEQ. Here V drops 1 base and J drops 5 bases, and the junction holds 4 bases not matched to any gene. CDR3 length: 15 amino acids, cysteine to phenylalanine. Only CDR3 DNA is held: 45 bases, read in frame from base 1. The chain is made from TRBV4-2 and TRBJ1-4, and 7 junction bases match TRBD1. Sequences were obtained from peripheral blood. The sequence came from a man between 60 and 75 years old with acute or convalescent COVID-19. Here the CDR3 is given as CASSQGGTANEKLFF. The nucleotide sequence is TGTGCCAGCAGCCAAGGGGGGACAGCAAATGAAAAACTGTTTTTT.